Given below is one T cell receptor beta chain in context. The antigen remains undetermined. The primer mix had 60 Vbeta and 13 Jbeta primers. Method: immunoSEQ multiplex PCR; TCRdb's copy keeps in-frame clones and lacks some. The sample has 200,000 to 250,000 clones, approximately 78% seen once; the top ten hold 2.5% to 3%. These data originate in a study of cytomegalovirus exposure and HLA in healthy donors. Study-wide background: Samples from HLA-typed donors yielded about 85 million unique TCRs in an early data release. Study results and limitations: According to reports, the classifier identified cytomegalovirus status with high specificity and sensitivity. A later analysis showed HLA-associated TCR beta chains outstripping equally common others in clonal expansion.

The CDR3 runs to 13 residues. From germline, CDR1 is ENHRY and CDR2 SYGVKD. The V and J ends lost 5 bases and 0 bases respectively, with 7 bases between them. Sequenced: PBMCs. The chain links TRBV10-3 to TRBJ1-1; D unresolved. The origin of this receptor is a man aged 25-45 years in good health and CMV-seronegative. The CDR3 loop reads CAISFEMNTEAFF. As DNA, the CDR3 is TGTGCCATCAGTTTTGAGATGAACACTGAAGCTTTCTTT.